This T cell receptor (beta chain) is from a study of blood T cell repertoires in COVID-19. This CDR3 has 16 amino acids. V lost 5 bases and J 5 bases, leaving 18 bases between the germline ends. In germline, CDR1 is LGHDT, CDR2 YNNKEL (reference sequence). Profiled with immunoSEQ multiplex PCR; TCRdb holds only in-frame clones, not every one. The top ten hold roughly 10% of the sample, which has more than 200,000 clones, roughly 84% seen once. This TCR derives from a woman of 80 years or more with COVID-19, enrolled during active disease. The rearrangement links TRBV3-1 (or the pseudogene TRBV3-2) to TRBJ1-4, with D tentatively TRBD1 (6 bases). The sample consisted of peripheral blood. This CDR3 reads CASSSRGGRENEKLFF. The CDR3 coding sequence is TGTGCCAGCAGCTCAAGGGGGGGGAGAGAAAATGAAAAACTGTTTTTT.